The 13 T cell receptor beta chains listed next were all sequenced from one sample in a study of blood T cell repertoires in COVID-19 (dated by TCRdb to the early 2020s). The library relied on the immunoSEQ multiplex PCR assay. TCRdb carries this immuneACCESS record with in-frame sequences only. Its versions omit some clonotypes, under half of them owing to an unresolved V gene in the studies checked, with the rest unexplained. In this sample the table shows under 200,000 clones, roughly 80% of which occur a single time. Roughly 8% of the sample belongs to the ten largest clones. Specimen: peripheral blood. The receptors here all came from a man aged 55-75 years with acute or convalescent COVID-19.

In this sample, this clone turned up a few times. V gene TRBV19 combines with J gene TRBJ2-7, with D maybe TRBD1 (6 bases). Germline loops: CDR1 LNHDA, CDR2 SQIVND (reference sequence). The germline V and J ends were trimmed by 6 bases and 4 bases, with 10 bases remaining between them. This CDR3 region has 12 residues. CDR3 region: CASREQGYEQYF. The CDR3 region has the DNA TGTGCCAGTAGAGAACAGGGTTACGAGCAGTACTTC. Together with reference TRBV19 and TRBJ2-7, the CDR3 gives the full variable domain: DGGITQSPKYLFRKEGQNVTLSCEQNLNHDAMYWYRQDPGQGLRLIYYSQIVNDFQKGDIAEGYSVSREKKESFPLTVTSAQKNPTAFYLCASREQGYEQYFGPGTRLTVT.

The rearrangement uses TRBV19 and TRBJ1-4, with D unclear. The ends were cut back, 1 base at V and 5 bases at J, with 11 bases in the middle. This CDR3 region has 15 residues. The V gene's germline CDR1 is LNHDA and CDR2 SQIVND (reference sequence). The CDR3 spells CASSIARGRNEKLFF. CDR3 sequence (DNA): TGTGCCAGTAGTATAGCCCGGGGTAGAAATGAAAAACTGTTTTTT.

The chain recombines TRBV5-1 with TRBJ2-3, with TRBD2 identical over 15 bases. The germline V gene encodes CDR1 SGHRS and CDR2 YFSETQ. Trimming at V came to 2 bases and at J to 0 bases, leaving 4 bases not matched to a gene. There are 18 residues in the CDR3. CDR3 residues: CASSFGLAGGTSTDTQYF. The CDR3 DNA sequence: TGCGCCAGCAGCTTCGGACTAGCGGGGGGGACTAGCACAGATACGCAGTATTTT. Full variable domain (rest looked up from reference TRBV5-1 and TRBJ2-3): KAGVTQTPRYLIKTRGQQVTLSCSPISGHRSVSWYQQTPGQGLQFLFEYFSETQRNKGNFPGRFSGRQFSNSRSEMNVSTLELGDSALYLCASSFGLAGGTSTDTQYFGPGTRLTVL.

The chain uses TRBV24-1 and TRBJ2-1; 10 bases agree with TRBD1. Trimming removed 3 bases from V and 1 base from J; junction bases left unmatched: 5. The germline V gene has CDR1 KGHDR and CDR2 SFDVKD. This CDR3 is built from 17 residues. As DNA, the CDR3 is TGTGCCACCAGTGATCGGGACAGGGGAAGGTCCTACAATGAGCAGTTCTTC. This translates into CATSDRDRGRSYNEQFF.

V is TRBV11-2 and J is TRBJ2-7, with 8 bases identical to TRBD1. The junction had 3 bases not matched to a gene; V was cut back by 3 bases and J by 2 bases. The CDR3 covers 14 residues. Germline assignment: CDR1 SGHAT and CDR2 FQNNGV. The CDR3, as DNA: TGTGCCAGCAGCTTTGGGACAGGCCCCTACGAGCAGTACTTC. This gives the protein CASSFGTGPYEQYF.

CDR3 coding DNA: TGCAGCGCCGTAACGACAGTTGGAAACACCATATATTTT. Residues: CSAVTTVGNTIYF. V and J are TRBV29-1 and TRBJ1-3, with D possibly TRBD1 on 5 matching bases. Per the germline V gene, CDR1 is SQVTM and CDR2 is ANQGSEA. This CDR3 has 13 residues. The ends were cut back, 7 bases at V and 3 bases at J, with 13 bases in the middle.

This clone turned up a few times. The V gene is TRBV29-1, the J gene TRBJ2-1, with D unclear. The germline V gene has CDR1 SQVTM and CDR2 ANQGSEA. The length of the CDR3 is 12 residues. The V end lost 5 bases, the J end lost 8 bases, and 13 bases lay between the germline ends. The CDR3 coding sequence is TGCAGCGTTAAGGATCCCCGGGATGAGCAGTTCTTC. It translates to CSVKDPRDEQFF.

J is TRBJ2-5 and V is TRBV19, with TRBD1 matching 8 bases. Germline lookup yields CDR1 LNHDA and CDR2 SQIVND (reference sequence). The CDR3 is 15 residues long. V lost 7 bases and J lost 1; bases outside the gene matches: 8. CDR3 nucleotide sequence: TGTGCCAGTACCTCTGGACAGGGCCCCCAAGAGACCCAGTACTTC. It codes for CASTSGQGPQETQYF.

The genes are TRBV9 and TRBJ2-5; 9 bases are a match to TRBD2. The V gene's germline CDR1 is SGDLS and CDR2 YYNGEE. V gave up 0 bases and J gave up 3 bases; unmatched junction bases: 9. This CDR3 has 17 amino acids. The CDR3 loop is CASSVGFLAGNKETQYF. Here the CDR3 DNA reads TGTGCCAGCAGCGTAGGATTCCTAGCGGGGAATAAAGAGACCCAGTACTTC.

This chain joins TRBV19 and TRBJ1-1, with TRBD1 matching over 9 bases. There are 15 residues in the CDR3. The germline V gene has CDR1 LNHDA and CDR2 SQIVND (reference sequence). V lost 1 base to trimming and J lost 7 bases; unmatched junction nucleotides: 7. The CDR3: CASSIADRGDGEAFF. CDR3 DNA: TGTGCCAGTAGTATAGCGGACAGGGGAGACGGTGAAGCTTTCTTT.

The rearrangement uses TRBV19 and TRBJ1-2; tentative D call: TRBD1 (6 bases). Germline V lookup: CDR1 LNHDA, CDR2 SQIVND (reference sequence). The V end lost 4 bases, the J end lost 7 bases, and 19 bases lay between the germline ends. The CDR3 is made up of 15 amino acids. For the CDR3, the DNA is TGTGCCAGTAGTACCACCGGGGGGGGCGCCGGTGGCTACACCTTC. This encodes CASSTTGGGAGGYTF. Together with reference TRBV19 and TRBJ1-2, the CDR3 gives the full variable domain: DGGITQSPKYLFRKEGQNVTLSCEQNLNHDAMYWYRQDPGQGLRLIYYSQIVNDFQKGDIAEGYSVSREKKESFPLTVTSAQKNPTAFYLCASSTTGGGAGGYTFGSGTRLTVV.

V usage is TRBV10-3 and J usage is TRBJ2-7; tentative D call: TRBD1 (6 bases). Per the germline V gene, CDR1 is ENHRY and CDR2 is SYGVKD. Trimming removed 0 bases from V and 0 bases from J, with 15 bases in between. There are 17 residues in the CDR3. This chain's CDR3 is CAISESLDRSSSYEQYF. CDR3 nucleotide sequence: TGTGCCATCAGTGAGTCCCTAGACAGGTCGAGCTCCTACGAGCAGTACTTC.

The CDR3 spells CASGDNGYEQYF. As DNA, the CDR3 is TGTGCCTCTGGGGACAACGGATACGAGCAGTACTTC. The chain uses TRBV6-5 and TRBJ2-7; D is perhaps TRBD1 (6 bases). Trimming left V 11 bases short and J 4 bases short, with 15 bases between. CDR1 MNHEY and CDR2 SVGAGI come from the germline V gene. The length of the CDR3 is 12 residues.